This TCR beta chain was documented in a study of CD8 T cells in ankylosing spondylitis. This CDR3 region has 16 residues. Trimming stripped 1 base from V and 2 bases from J, with 12 bases between. CDR1 and CDR2 (germline): SEHNR, FQNEAQ (reference sequence). This clonotype was counted at least ten times. As yet, its antigen is unknown. Study conclusions and caveats: There were earlier reports of some motif variants in reactive arthritis synovial fluid and blood. Clones linked with disease were CD8+ and fairly uncommon in the peripheral blood.

MiXCR, applied by TCRdb to the 5' RACE reads, yields one record per CDR3 protein. The table lists over 150,000 distinct CDR3 sequences, around 13% of them singletons. The chain has TRBV7-9 and TRBJ2-1, with D perhaps TRBD1 or TRBD2 (6 bases each). The sequence came from a male donor with ankylosing spondylitis or in good health (not recorded which). The sequencing input was blood, either unsorted or a sorted T cell fraction (not recorded which). The CDR3: CASSLEFGGPYNEQFF. In DNA, the CDR3 is TGTGCCAGCAGCTTAGAGTTCGGGGGCCCCTACAATGAGCAGTTCTTC.